This T cell receptor beta chain was recorded in a study of radiotherapy plus CTLA-4 blockade in lung cancer. Study-level background: Objective responses arose in approximately 17% of patients, and roughly 31% experienced disease control.

Trimming at V came to 2 bases and at J to 0 bases, leaving 6 bases not matched to a gene. This CDR3 contains 19 residues. CDR1 is SGHTA and CDR2 is FQGNSA in the germline V gene. TCRdb's table, derived via immunoSEQ multiplex PCR, lists solely in-frame clones and lacks some. This sample has about 80,000 clones, with 84% found just once. The receptor was derived from a human donor with non-small cell lung cancer who had stable disease on radiotherapy plus ipilimumab. Sample: peripheral blood, taken from a patient treated with radiotherapy plus ipilimumab. The V call is TRBV7-2, the J call TRBJ2-3; 15 bases are a match to TRBD2. The CDR3 sequence: CASSLSGLAGGRSTDTQYF. The CDR3 DNA reads TGTGCCAGCAGCTTATCCGGACTAGCGGGGGGGCGGAGCACAGATACGCAGTATTTT.